This paragraph reports one T cell receptor (beta chain). Its specificity is unknown. Method: immunoSEQ multiplex PCR; TCRdb's copy keeps in-frame clones and lacks some. The sample lists 12,000 or so clones, about 1.9% occurring once. These data come from a study of T cells after posttransplantation cyclophosphamide. Regarding the study as a whole: Later blood repertoires were often dominated by clones from the donor CD8+ memory compartment.

Busulfan-fludarabine conditioning, marrow transplant, and cyclophosphamide on days +3 and +4 were administered. Germline V lookup: CDR1 SGHAT, CDR2 FQDESV (reference sequence). V shed 0 bases, J shed 10 bases, and the junction held 13 bases outside the gene matches. The CDR3 extends over 17 amino acids. The sequence came from a young adult male patient who received an allogeneic stem cell transplant from a related donor, was CMV-positive, and had no GVHD. A subset of T cells may come from the graft donor. The input for sequencing was PBMCs, taken after allogeneic stem cell transplant with posttransplant cyclophosphamide. This chain links TRBV11-1 with TRBJ2-1; 9 bases match TRBD2. The CDR3 is CASSLAMAGGPGREQFF. The CDR3 DNA reads TGTGCCAGCAGCTTAGCAATGGCGGGAGGGCCGGGGAGGGAGCAGTTCTTC.